These T cell receptor beta chains were read from a single sample in a study of blood T cell repertoires in COVID-19. Sequencing was performed with immunoSEQ multiplex PCR; in TCRdb, only in-frame clones are kept and a portion is missing. The profile shows 55,000 to 75,000 clones, about 68% of them singletons. The sequencing input was peripheral blood. These receptors were collected from a woman in her seventies with acute or convalescent COVID-19. CDR3s include the opening cysteine and the closing phenylalanine or tryptophan. D genes are given only for firm matches. Clone size, where shown, is once, few, many, or a class for clones that have expanded.

j_gene: TRBJ2-1; abundance: -; v_gene: TRBV4-1; d_gene: TRBD2; CDR3aa: CASSHDATGTSGGASYNEQFF; CDR3nt: TGCGCCAGCAGCCACGATGCGACCGGGACTAGCGGGGGCGCCTCCTACAATGAGCAGTTCTTC
j_gene: TRBJ1-1; abundance: -; v_gene: TRBV10-2; d_gene: -; CDR3aa: CASSDVKSSTEAFF; CDR3nt: TGCGCCAGCAGTGACGTGAAGTCGAGCACTGAAGCTTTCTTT
j_gene: TRBJ1-1; abundance: -; v_gene: TRBV4-1; d_gene: TRBD1; CDR3aa: CASSQTDRVKTEAFF; CDR3nt: TGCGCCAGCAGCCAAACCGACAGGGTGAAAACTGAAGCTTTCTTT
j_gene: TRBJ1-2; abundance: -; v_gene: TRBV27; d_gene: -; CDR3aa: CASSHLKTGWDGYTF; CDR3nt: TGTGCCAGCAGCCACCTAAAAACAGGTTGGGATGGCTACACCTTC
j_gene: TRBJ1-5; abundance: -; v_gene: TRBV7-9; d_gene: TRBD1; CDR3aa: CASNPTGGDQPQHF; CDR3nt: TGTGCCAGCAACCCGACAGGGGGAGATCAGCCCCAGCATTTT
j_gene: TRBJ1-5; abundance: -; v_gene: TRBV6-2/TRBV6-3; d_gene: -; CDR3aa: CASSLRTVSNQPQHF; CDR3nt: TGTGCCAGCAGCCTCCGGACAGTTAGCAATCAGCCCCAGCATTTT
j_gene: TRBJ1-5; abundance: -; v_gene: TRBV27; d_gene: -; CDR3aa: CASSLKPSPGSHQPQHF; CDR3nt: TGTGCCAGCAGTCTGAAACCCTCCCCAGGGTCACATCAGCCCCAGCATTTT
j_gene: TRBJ1-2; abundance: few; v_gene: TRBV4-2; d_gene: TRBD1; CDR3aa: CASSLQPGAGGLYGYTF; CDR3nt: TGTGCCAGCAGCCTACAACCAGGGGCAGGGGGCCTCTATGGCTACACCTTC
j_gene: TRBJ2-7; abundance: -; v_gene: TRBV7-5; d_gene: -; CDR3aa: CVRRGQGMDSFLYEQYF; CDR3nt: TGTGTCAGAAGGGGACAGGGAATGGACTCTTTCCTCTACGAGCAGTACTTC
j_gene: TRBJ2-1; abundance: -; v_gene: TRBV4-1; d_gene: TRBD2; CDR3aa: CASRQDNVGTSGGHSYNEQFF; CDR3nt: TGCGCCAGCAGACAAGATAACGTCGGGACTAGCGGGGGGCACTCCTACAATGAGCAGTTCTTC
j_gene: TRBJ1-1; abundance: -; v_gene: TRBV19; d_gene: TRBD1; CDR3aa: CASSARQGWDTEAFF; CDR3nt: TGTGCCAGTAGTGCCCGACAGGGATGGGACACTGAAGCTTTCTTT
j_gene: TRBJ2-5; abundance: -; v_gene: TRBV3-1/TRBV3-2; d_gene: TRBD2; CDR3aa: CASSPLTSGDPEETQYF; CDR3nt: TGTGCCAGCAGCCCCCTGACTAGCGGGGACCCCGAGGAGACCCAGTACTTC
j_gene: TRBJ2-7; abundance: -; v_gene: TRBV6-5; d_gene: -; CDR3aa: CASSYSRRAYEQYF; CDR3nt: TGTGCCAGCAGTTACTCGCGGAGAGCCTACGAGCAGTACTTC
j_gene: TRBJ1-1; abundance: -; v_gene: TRBV5-1; d_gene: -; CDR3aa: CASSLTHRDSTEAFF; CDR3nt: TGCGCCAGCAGCTTGACCCACAGGGATTCCACTGAAGCTTTCTTT
j_gene: TRBJ2-7; abundance: once; v_gene: TRBV28; d_gene: -; CDR3aa: CASTHGPKRGGEQYF; CDR3nt: TGTGCCAGCACCCATGGTCCCAAGAGGGGGGGCGAGCAGTACTTC
j_gene: TRBJ1-2; abundance: -; v_gene: TRBV27; d_gene: -; CDR3aa: CASSSYAARGYTF; CDR3nt: TGTGCCAGCAGCTCTTATGCGGCTCGCGGCTACACCTTC
j_gene: TRBJ1-2; abundance: -; v_gene: TRBV28; d_gene: -; CDR3aa: CASSPPGVSYGYTF; CDR3nt: TGTGCCAGCAGTCCCCCGGGGGTCTCCTATGGCTACACCTTC
j_gene: TRBJ2-7; abundance: -; v_gene: TRBV28; d_gene: -; CDR3aa: CASSLGGDLTYEQYF; CDR3nt: TGTGCCAGCAGTTTAGGAGGGGATCTAACCTACGAGCAGTACTTC
j_gene: TRBJ1-1; abundance: few; v_gene: TRBV4-3; d_gene: -; CDR3aa: CASSQTVNTEAFF; CDR3nt: TGCGCCAGCAGCCAAACAGTGAACACTGAAGCTTTCTTT
j_gene: TRBJ1-2; abundance: once; v_gene: TRBV4-1; d_gene: TRBD1; CDR3aa: CASSQAQGVYYGYTF; CDR3nt: TGCGCCAGCAGCCAAGCCCAGGGGGTCTACTATGGCTACACCTTC
j_gene: TRBJ1-6; abundance: few; v_gene: TRBV7-2; d_gene: -; CDR3aa: CASRWGGYNSPLHF; CDR3nt: TGTGCCAGCCGCTGGGGCGGATATAATTCACCCCTCCACTTT
j_gene: TRBJ1-1; abundance: -; v_gene: TRBV27; d_gene: -; CDR3aa: CASSWGTMNTEAFF; CDR3nt: TGTGCCAGCAGTTGGGGGACAATGAACACTGAAGCTTTCTTT
j_gene: TRBJ1-2; abundance: few; v_gene: TRBV6-1; d_gene: -; CDR3aa: CASSEGTPNYGYTF; CDR3nt: TGTGCCAGCAGTGAAGGCACACCCAACTATGGCTACACCTTC
j_gene: TRBJ1-1; abundance: -; v_gene: TRBV6-6; d_gene: -; CDR3aa: CASGLDIDTEAFF; CDR3nt: TGTGCCAGCGGTTTGGACATCGACACTGAAGCTTTCTTT
j_gene: TRBJ2-2; abundance: -; v_gene: TRBV5-8; d_gene: TRBD2; CDR3aa: CASRTGLAGVTGELFF; CDR3nt: TGTGCCAGCAGAACGGGACTAGCGGGCGTCACCGGGGAGCTGTTTTTT
j_gene: TRBJ1-3; abundance: -; v_gene: TRBV3-1/TRBV3-2; d_gene: -; CDR3aa: CASSHARKGNTIYF; CDR3nt: TGTGCCAGCAGCCACGCCAGGAAGGGAAACACCATATATTTT
j_gene: TRBJ1-2; abundance: few; v_gene: TRBV12-3/TRBV12-4; d_gene: -; CDR3aa: CASSLTGNYGYTF; CDR3nt: TGTGCCAGCAGTTTGACAGGAAACTATGGCTACACCTTC
j_gene: TRBJ1-6; abundance: -; v_gene: TRBV2; d_gene: TRBD1; CDR3aa: CASSELTGGNSPLHF; CDR3nt: TGTGCCAGCAGTGAGCTGACAGGGGGAAATTCACCCCTCCACTTT
j_gene: TRBJ2-7; abundance: -; v_gene: TRBV6-5; d_gene: -; CDR3aa: CASSSGTSNLYF; CDR3nt: TGTGCCAGCAGCTCCGGGACATCCAACCTGTACTTC
j_gene: TRBJ1-2; abundance: few; v_gene: TRBV19; d_gene: TRBD1; CDR3aa: CASSPRQGGGGYTF; CDR3nt: TGTGCCAGTAGTCCGCGACAGGGGGGTGGCGGCTACACCTTC
j_gene: TRBJ2-3; abundance: -; v_gene: TRBV7-2; d_gene: TRBD2; CDR3aa: CASSPGGPDTQYF; CDR3nt: TGTGCCAGCAGCCCGGGAGGGCCGGATACGCAGTATTTT
j_gene: TRBJ2-7; abundance: -; v_gene: TRBV30; d_gene: TRBD1; CDR3aa: CAWSVGDSSYEQYF; CDR3nt: TGTGCCTGGAGTGTTGGGGACAGCTCCTACGAGCAGTACTTC
j_gene: TRBJ1-6; abundance: -; v_gene: TRBV7-2; d_gene: TRBD1; CDR3aa: CASSHRVGGGWSSPLHF; CDR3nt: TGTGCCAGCAGCCACCGGGTAGGGGGCGGCTGGTCTTCACCCCTCCACTTT
j_gene: TRBJ1-6; abundance: few; v_gene: TRBV5-1; d_gene: TRBD1; CDR3aa: CASSLRGPYNSPLHF; CDR3nt: TGCGCCAGCAGCTTGAGGGGGCCCTATAATTCACCCCTCCACTTT
j_gene: TRBJ2-5; abundance: -; v_gene: TRBV6-5; d_gene: -; CDR3aa: CASSYSGTVPQETQYF; CDR3nt: TGTGCCAGCAGTTACTCTGGGACTGTACCCCAAGAGACCCAGTACTTC
j_gene: TRBJ2-5; abundance: -; v_gene: TRBV11-1; d_gene: -; CDR3aa: CASSLARPTGNQETQYF; CDR3nt: TGTGCCAGCAGCTTAGCTCGCCCCACAGGGAACCAAGAGACCCAGTACTTC
j_gene: TRBJ2-7; abundance: -; v_gene: TRBV5-1; d_gene: TRBD2; CDR3aa: CASAPRLAGDEQYF; CDR3nt: TGCGCCAGCGCCCCCCGACTAGCGGGAGACGAGCAGTACTTC
j_gene: TRBJ2-1; abundance: few; v_gene: TRBV10-3; d_gene: TRBD1; CDR3aa: CAISDPGQAYNEQFF; CDR3nt: TGTGCCATCAGTGACCCAGGACAGGCCTACAATGAGCAGTTCTTC
j_gene: TRBJ1-5; abundance: -; v_gene: TRBV24-1; d_gene: -; CDR3aa: CATSDLRGIGNQPQHF; CDR3nt: TGTGCCACCAGTGATTTGCGGGGTATCGGGAATCAGCCCCAGCATTTT
j_gene: TRBJ1-2; abundance: -; v_gene: TRBV7-9; d_gene: TRBD1; CDR3aa: CASSLVQGNGYTF; CDR3nt: TGTGCCAGCAGCCTTGTACAGGGGAATGGCTACACCTTC
j_gene: TRBJ2-2; abundance: -; v_gene: TRBV25-1; d_gene: TRBD2; CDR3aa: CASSEFTTSGRTGELFF; CDR3nt: TGTGCCAGCAGTGAATTTACCACTAGCGGTCGAACCGGGGAGCTGTTTTTT
j_gene: TRBJ2-1; abundance: -; v_gene: TRBV4-3; d_gene: -; CDR3aa: CASSQSSRGEQFF; CDR3nt: TGCGCCAGCAGCCAATCCTCGCGGGGTGAGCAGTTCTTC
j_gene: TRBJ2-2; abundance: few; v_gene: TRBV28; d_gene: -; CDR3aa: CASSPPGVGKAGELFF; CDR3nt: TGTGCCAGCAGTCCCCCAGGGGTGGGGAAAGCCGGGGAGCTGTTTTTT
j_gene: TRBJ2-2; abundance: -; v_gene: TRBV3-1/TRBV3-2; d_gene: -; CDR3aa: CASSQAISPTGELFF; CDR3nt: TGTGCCAGCAGCCAAGCTATTAGCCCGACCGGGGAGCTGTTTTTT
j_gene: TRBJ1-1; abundance: few; v_gene: TRBV5-1; d_gene: -; CDR3aa: CASSSQNMNTEAFF; CDR3nt: TGCGCCAGCAGCTCTCAGAACATGAACACTGAAGCTTTCTTT
j_gene: TRBJ1-5; abundance: -; v_gene: TRBV7-2; d_gene: TRBD1; CDR3aa: CASRPAGTGNQPQHF; CDR3nt: TGTGCCAGCAGACCTGCCGGGACAGGGAATCAGCCCCAGCATTTT
j_gene: TRBJ1-4; abundance: -; v_gene: TRBV7-8; d_gene: -; CDR3aa: CASSLEQGRTNEKLFF; CDR3nt: TGTGCCAGCAGCTTAGAGCAGGGGCGGACTAATGAAAAACTGTTTTTT
j_gene: TRBJ1-1; abundance: -; v_gene: TRBV5-1; d_gene: -; CDR3aa: CASSLFLRGQDTEAFF; CDR3nt: TGCGCCAGCAGCTTGTTCCTCAGGGGCCAGGACACTGAAGCTTTCTTT
j_gene: TRBJ1-2; abundance: -; v_gene: TRBV20-1; d_gene: -; CDR3aa: CSGTADGYTF; CDR3nt: TGCAGTGGGACAGCCGATGGCTACACCTTC
j_gene: TRBJ2-7; abundance: -; v_gene: TRBV9; d_gene: TRBD2; CDR3aa: CASSVGGLGVEGEQYF; CDR3nt: TGTGCCAGCAGCGTAGGGGGACTAGGGGTAGAAGGCGAGCAGTACTTC
j_gene: TRBJ1-1; abundance: few; v_gene: TRBV10-1; d_gene: TRBD1; CDR3aa: CATRDRGSTEAFF; CDR3nt: TGCGCCACCCGGGACAGGGGAAGCACTGAAGCTTTCTTT
j_gene: TRBJ2-3; abundance: -; v_gene: TRBV14; d_gene: TRBD2; CDR3aa: CASSQGRGGSFRDTQYF; CDR3nt: TGTGCCAGCAGCCAAGGTCGGGGGGGAAGCTTCCGAGATACGCAGTATTTT